Listed below are T cell receptor beta chains from one sample, sequenced in a study of shared clonotypes between healthy human individuals. Repertoires were generated with immunoSEQ multiplex PCR, while TCRdb's copy carries only in-frame clones and drops some. The repertoire holds roughly 1,600,000 clones, with around 98.5% as singletons. Sequencing was carried out using naive CD4+ T cells sorted from blood. The receptor set was obtained from a man aged 25-45 years in good health. Each CDR3 is given with its conserved first and last residue. The D gene is left open where the match is weak. Expanded clones get a size class; other rows say once, few or many, or leave the size out.

size	V	J	D	DNA	CDR3
NA	TRBV27	TRBJ1-1	NA	TGTGCCAGCAGTTTATCTGAGAACACTGAAGCTTTCTTT	CASSLSENTEAFF
NA	TRBV7-3	TRBJ2-1	NA	TGTGCCAGCAGCTTAACGTCAGTTTCATCCTACAATGAGCAGTTCTTC	CASSLTSVSSYNEQFF
NA	TRBV9	TRBJ2-4	NA	TGTGCCAGCAGCGTAGAACCTGGGTCGAGCATTCAGTACTTC	CASSVEPGSSIQYF
NA	TRBV19	TRBJ2-1	NA	TGTGCCAGTAGTATAAATGCGGGGGCAATATACAATGAGCAGTTCTTC	CASSINAGAIYNEQFF
NA	TRBV7-2	TRBJ2-7	NA	TGTGCCAGCAGCCCCAGGGCAAGTAGCGGCTCCTACGAGCAGTACTTC	CASSPRASSGSYEQYF
once	TRBV2	TRBJ1-3	NA	TGTGCCAGCAAACAGGACAACGGTGGAAACACCATATATTTT	CASKQDNGGNTIYF
NA	TRBV9	TRBJ2-1	TRBD2	TGTGCCAGCAGCGTAGGGGGAGCGGGAGGCCTCAATGAGCAGTTCTTC	CASSVGGAGGLNEQFF
NA	TRBV5-1	TRBJ2-1	TRBD1	TGCGCCAGCAGCTTGTGGGACAGGGGTGAGCAGTTCTTC	CASSLWDRGEQFF
NA	TRBV6-1	TRBJ2-4	NA	TGTGCCAGCAGTGCTGGGACATCCAAAAACATTCAGTACTTC	CASSAGTSKNIQYF
NA	TRBV10-1	TRBJ2-5	TRBD2	TGCGCCAGCAACCCATCGACTAGCAGCGAGACCCAGTACTTC	CASNPSTSSETQYF
NA	TRBV2	TRBJ1-2	NA	TGTGCCAGCCAGGACCACAACTATGGCTACACCTTC	CASQDHNYGYTF
NA	TRBV29-1	TRBJ1-2	NA	TGCAGCTTAGGGGCCAACTATGGCTACACCTTC	CSLGANYGYTF
NA	TRBV27	TRBJ2-5	NA	TGTGCCAGCAGTAGAAGGACAGCCAAGACCCAGTACTTC	CASSRRTAKTQYF
NA	TRBV2	TRBJ2-5	NA	TGTGCCAGCAGTGTGATTACGGGGGCGGGGGAGACCCAGTACTTC	CASSVITGAGETQYF
NA	TRBV7-6	TRBJ2-2	NA	TGTGCCAGCAGCTTGGGGCAGATAACCGGGGAGCTGTTTTTT	CASSLGQITGELFF
NA	TRBV11-3	TRBJ2-7	NA	TGTGCCAGCAGCTTCTTCTCCGATTCTAGGTACGAGCAGTACTTC	CASSFFSDSRYEQYF
NA	TRBV19	TRBJ2-5	NA	TGTGCCAGTAGTTCCACAGGGGGGGGTGAGACCCAGTACTTC	CASSSTGGGETQYF
once	TRBV5-1	TRBJ2-7	NA	TGCGCCAGCAGCTTGGCCTACGAGCAGTACTTC	CASSLAYEQYF
NA	TRBV11-3	TRBJ1-4	NA	TGTGCCAGCAGCTGGGGGGGATCTAATGAAAAACTGTTTTTT	CASSWGGSNEKLFF
once	TRBV15	TRBJ1-3	NA	TGTGCCACCAGCAGAGGCGCCCGGGGGCGAAGAAACACCATATATTTT	CATSRGARGRRNTIYF
NA	TRBV27	TRBJ2-2	TRBD1	TGTGCCAGCACCAAGGTCAGGGGGACCGGGGAGCTGTTTTTT	CASTKVRGTGELFF
NA	TRBV6-6	TRBJ2-7	TRBD1	TGTGCCAGCAGAAGGGACAGGGTACTCTACGAGCAGTACTTC	CASRRDRVLYEQYF
NA	TRBV5-4	TRBJ2-1	TRBD1	TGTGCCAGCAGCTTGGATTCCGGGACAGGGAGTTACAATGAGCAGTTCTTC	CASSLDSGTGSYNEQFF
NA	TRBV11-3	TRBJ2-7	NA	TGTGCCAGCAGCTCGGGACTCAGCTCCTACGAGCAGTACTTC	CASSSGLSSYEQYF
NA	TRBV30	TRBJ1-4	NA	TGTGCCTGGAGTACTTACGGACGGAAAGTTCACCCTAATGAAAAACTGTTTTTT	CAWSTYGRKVHPNEKLFF
NA	TRBV7-3	TRBJ2-3	NA	TGTGCCAGCAGCGCCGGGGGCGGGAGTACAGATACGCAGTATTTT	CASSAGGGSTDTQYF
NA	TRBV6-5	TRBJ1-2	NA	TGTGCCAGCATGGGCAGGAACTATGGCTACACCTTC	CASMGRNYGYTF
NA	TRBV7-2	TRBJ2-7	NA	TGTGCCAGCAGCCCTGCGAGGGCGGGGTACGAGCAGTACTTC	CASSPARAGYEQYF
NA	TRBV5-4	TRBJ2-1	TRBD2	TGTGCCAGCAGCTTCGGGGGGGAGGCCACAAGCTCCTACAATGAGCAGTTCTTC	CASSFGGEATSSYNEQFF
once	TRBV5-1	TRBJ2-3	TRBD2	TGCGCCAGCAGCTTGGGCTTGGGAGGGATACATTTT	CASSLGLGGIHF
once	TRBV19	TRBJ2-1	TRBD2	TGTGCCAGTAGTCCGGGACTAGCGGGAGGTTACAATGAGCAGTTCTTC	CASSPGLAGGYNEQFF
NA	TRBV6-5	TRBJ2-1	TRBD2	TGTGCCAGCAGCCGCCAAAGAGCGGGAGGCAATGAGCAGTTCTTC	CASSRQRAGGNEQFF
NA	TRBV5-1	TRBJ2-7	TRBD1	TGCGCCAGCAGCTCGTGGACAGGGAGCTCCTACGAGCAGTACTTC	CASSSWTGSSYEQYF
NA	TRBV19	TRBJ2-3	NA	TGTGCCAGTAGTATTAGCGACAGCACAGATACGCAGTATTTT	CASSISDSTDTQYF
NA	TRBV6-5	TRBJ1-2	NA	TGTGCCGTCGCCGGTCCCAACGCTATCTATGGCTACACCTTC	CAVAGPNAIYGYTF
NA	TRBV27	TRBJ2-1	TRBD2	TGTGCCAGCAGAAAACTAGCGGGAGGTTCGTACAATGAGCAGTTCTTC	CASRKLAGGSYNEQFF
NA	TRBV6-5	TRBJ1-5	NA	TGTGCCAGCAGTGAAGGGATCCTACAGCATTTT	CASSEGILQHF
NA	TRBV9	TRBJ2-1	TRBD2	TGTGCCAGCAGCGCCCTTACTAGCGGGGGCTACAATGAGCAGTTCTTC	CASSALTSGGYNEQFF
NA	TRBV5-6	TRBJ2-1	NA	TGTGCCAGCAGCTTAGATCAGGGGAATTGGGGGAACTACAATGAGCAGTTCTTC	CASSLDQGNWGNYNEQFF
NA	TRBV28	TRBJ2-7	NA	TGTGCCAGCAGTTTGGCGGGTTCAGGACACGTCCTGTACGAGCAGTACTTC	CASSLAGSGHVLYEQYF
NA	TRBV11-2	TRBJ2-3	TRBD2	TGTGCCAGCAGCCCCGGGACTAGACGGTTTACGCAGTATTTT	CASSPGTRRFTQYF
NA	TRBV28	TRBJ1-5	NA	TGTGCCAGCAGTATCCGGACGGTTTTCCATCAGCCCCAGCATTTT	CASSIRTVFHQPQHF
NA	TRBV5-1	TRBJ1-1	NA	TGCGCCAGCAGCTTGAGTCCAGGGAGCACTGAAGCTTTCTTT	CASSLSPGSTEAFF
NA	TRBV10-1	TRBJ2-3	NA	TGCGCCAGCAGTGGTAGCACAGATACGCAGTATTTT	CASSGSTDTQYF
NA	TRBV29-1	TRBJ2-2	NA	TGCAGCGTTGAAGATATCAGGGAGGCCCGACGGGAGCTGTTTTTT	CSVEDIREARRELFF
once	TRBV29-1	TRBJ1-5	NA	TGCAGCGTTGCCGGCGGGAGCAATCAGCCCCAGCATTTT	CSVAGGSNQPQHF
NA	TRBV5-1	TRBJ1-2	NA	TGCGCCAGCTGTCTATCTATGGGTGCGGGTGGCTACACCTTC	CASCLSMGAGGYTF
NA	TRBV7-6	TRBJ1-2	NA	TGTGCCAGCAGCTCACGTTACCAGGGTGGGGTTGGTGGCTACACCTTC	CASSSRYQGGVGGYTF
NA	TRBV11-2	TRBJ2-7	TRBD1	TGTGCCAGCAGCTTATTAAGGGGGCAGTCCTACGAGCAGTACTTC	CASSLLRGQSYEQYF
NA	TRBV5-1	TRBJ1-1	NA	TGCGCCAGCAGCTCGCCCTCGGCGGGGGGGGCCACTGAAGCTTTCTTT	CASSSPSAGGATEAFF
once	TRBV5-1	TRBJ2-1	NA	TGCGCCAGCAGCTATCTCGGTATTTCCAATGAGCAGTTCTTC	CASSYLGISNEQFF
once	TRBV14	TRBJ1-1	NA	TGTGCCAGCAGCCAAGATGTCGGCACTGAAGCTTTCTTT	CASSQDVGTEAFF
NA	TRBV5-5	TRBJ2-3	NA	TGTGCCAGCAGCTTGCCCCTGGATACGCAGTATTTT	CASSLPLDTQYF